This paragraph covers one T cell receptor (beta chain) sequence. The antigen is undetermined. CDR3 length: 15 residues. Germline CDR1 is MGHRA and CDR2 is YSYEKL. The V and J ends lost 2 bases and 3 bases, in that order; junction bases with no gene match: 5. The sample belongs to a study of T-cell reconstitution after alpha-beta-depleted transplantation in children. The study, taken as a whole, reports: Some patients owed their high day-60 TCRbeta diversity to surviving recipient T cells and thymic progenitors.

As it was prepared, the TCRbeta library received unique molecular identifiers. Each CDR3 protein gets one entry after TCRdb re-called the PCR reads with MiXCR. In the table there are about 870,000 distinct CDR3 sequences, 16% of which are singletons. The source was PBMCs, mostly from graft donor cells, collected 360 days after TCRalphabeta/CD19-depleted stem cell transplant. This chain uses TRBV4-1 with TRBJ2-7, with 9 bases that match TRBD2. This TCR came from a male patient younger than 18 who had a stem cell transplant for acute lymphoblastic leukemia, so the T cells may come from the graft donor. The CDR3: CASSQTGLALYEQYF. In DNA, the CDR3 is TGCGCCAGCAGCCAAACGGGACTAGCCCTCTACGAGCAGTACTTC.